The 16 T cell receptor beta chains in this list originate from one sample, sequenced in a study of OX40 agonist ivuxolimab in advanced cancers. Receptor amplification or capture employed the immunoSEQ multiplex PCR assay. As stored in TCRdb, this immuneACCESS dataset retains in-frame rearrangements with V and J assigned. A fraction of the clones does not appear; measured against another copy, unresolved V genes explain less than half of the discrepancy, and the remainder lacks a known reason. Recorded for this sample are tens of thousands of clones; roughly 87% of them occurred a single time. The ten most abundant clones make up roughly 3.1% of the sample. The sequencing here drew on CD4+ or CD8+ T cells sorted from blood, taken in a trial of the OX40 agonist ivuxolimab. The receptors come from an adult with an advanced solid tumor such as melanoma, head and neck, liver or kidney cancer.

The CDR3: CASRDRGRSFNYGYTF. The CDR3 DNA reads as TGTGCCAGTAGGGACAGGGGGAGATCTTTTAACTATGGCTACACCTTC. The chain carries TRBV19 and TRBJ1-2, with 10 bases fitting TRBD1. CDR3 length: 16 residues. V was clipped by 6 bases and J by 1 base; unmatched bases: 8. Germline V lookup: CDR1 LNHDA, CDR2 SQIVND (reference sequence). Based on the CDR3 plus reference TRBV19 and TRBJ1-2, the full variable domain is DGGITQSPKYLFRKEGQNVTLSCEQNLNHDAMYWYRQDPGQGLRLIYYSQIVNDFQKGDIAEGYSVSREKKESFPLTVTSAQKNPTAFYLCASRDRGRSFNYGYTFGSGTRLTVV.

The J gene is TRBJ2-7, the V gene TRBV6-5; 8 positions match TRBD1. Germline trimming cut 3 bases from V and 3 bases from J; bases unmatched to any gene: 7. Germline assignment: CDR1 MNHEY and CDR2 SVGAGI. The CDR3 consists of 15 residues. The CDR3 DNA is TGTGCCAGCAGTTATAAGGCAGGGGGCTACTACGAGCAGTACTTC. It translates to CASSYKAGGYYEQYF.

With regard to this clone: Other DNA sequences within the sample encode an identical CDR3. This chain connects TRBV20-1 to TRBJ2-3; maybe TRBD1 (5 bases). The CDR3 runs to 11 residues. Trimming left V 6 bases short and J 3 bases short, with 7 bases between. The germline V gene has CDR1 DFQATT and CDR2 SNEGSKA (reference sequence). CDR3 sequence (DNA): TGCAGTGCCACAGGAACAGATACGCAGTATTTT. Its protein is CSATGTDTQYF.

The V call is TRBV7-6, the J call TRBJ2-3; maybe TRBD1 (6 bases). The length of the CDR3 is 13 residues. Trimming pared 6 bases from V and 4 bases from J, leaving 11 bases between. From germline, CDR1 is SGHVS and CDR2 FNYEAQ. The CDR3 bases are TGTGCCAGCAGTTTGGACAGCTCAGATACGCAGTATTTT. The encoded protein is CASSLDSSDTQYF.

The rearrangement links TRBV19 to TRBJ1-5; unclear D gene. Trimming removed 8 bases from V and 4 bases from J, with 18 bases in between. This CDR3 is 15 amino acids long. In germline, CDR1 is LNHDA, CDR2 SQIVND (reference sequence). CDR3 protein: CASSSGETLNQPQHF. The CDR3 DNA sequence: TGTGCCAGTTCCTCCGGGGAGACTTTAAATCAGCCCCAGCATTTT.

The rearrangement links TRBV11-2 to TRBJ1-1, with 8 nucleotides matching TRBD1. Germline V CDR1 and CDR2: SGHAT, FQNNGV. The V and J ends lost 5 bases and 6 bases, in that order; junction bases with no gene match: 14. The CDR3 loop spans 16 amino acids. The CDR3 DNA is TGTGCCAGCAGCCGCCAGACAGGGGCACAGGGGGCTGAAGCTTTCTTT. Translating gives CASSRQTGAQGAEAFF.

This rearrangement joins TRBV30 to TRBJ1-5; D perhaps matches TRBD1 (5 bases). The V and J ends lost 0 bases and 6 bases respectively, with 12 bases between them. This CDR3 contains 14 residues. Germline V lookup: CDR1 GTSNPN, CDR2 SVGIG (reference sequence). DNA for the CDR3: TGTGCCTGGAGTGTAGCGTCAGGGTTTCAGCCCCAGCATTTT. Amino acid sequence: CAWSVASGFQPQHF.

V gene TRBV11-3 combines with J gene TRBJ1-2; unclear D gene. Germline V gives CDR1 SGHNT, CDR2 YENEEA. Deletions cut 4 bases from V and 2 bases from J, with 11 bases between. The CDR3 is 14 residues long. The chain's CDR3 is CASSSQTANYGYTF. The CDR3 DNA follows: TGTGCCAGCAGCTCTCAGACGGCGAACTATGGCTACACCTTC.

V gene TRBV7-3 combines with J gene TRBJ1-2, with 7 bases identical to TRBD1. The CDR3 runs to 18 residues. From germline, CDR1 is SGHTA and CDR2 FQGTGA. With 5 bases clipped from V and 0 bases from J, the junction kept 15 bases outside the gene matches. Here the CDR3 reads CASSNSEAGGPSNYGYTF. The CDR3 nucleotides are TGTGCCAGCAGCAACTCTGAGGCAGGGGGACCCTCTAACTATGGCTACACCTTC. Combining the CDR3 with reference TRBV7-3 and TRBJ1-2 gives the whole variable domain GAGVSQTPSNKVTEKGKYVELRCDPISGHTALYWYRQSLGQGPEFLIYFQGTGAADDSGLPNDRFFAVRPEGSVSTLKIQRTERGDSAVYLCASSNSEAGGPSNYGYTFGSGTRLTVV.

The chain combines TRBV29-1 with TRBJ1-1; the D gene is possibly TRBD1 (5 bases). Between the trimmed V and J ends, which lost 4 bases and 4 bases, there was a span of 19 bases. Looked up from germline, CDR1 is SQVTM and CDR2 is ANQGSEA. The CDR3 spans 15 residues. CDR3 DNA: TGCAGCGTTGGAAGGGACTCCCGTATGGGCACTGAAGCTTTCTTT. It yields the protein CSVGRDSRMGTEAFF.

The rearrangement links TRBV27 to TRBJ2-1; 11 nucleotides line up with TRBD2. Germline-derived CDR1 and CDR2 are MNHEY and SMNVEV (reference sequence). V was pared by 5 bases and J by 0 bases, with 6 bases of the junction left unmatched. The CDR3 is made up of 17 amino acids. This CDR3 is CASSPLTSGVSYNEQFF. The CDR3 DNA reads as TGTGCCAGCAGTCCCCTGACTAGCGGGGTCTCCTACAATGAGCAGTTCTTC.

CDR3 loop: CASSTTSGASYEQYF. CDR3 DNA sequence: TGTGCCAGCAGTACCACCTCAGGGGCCTCCTACGAGCAGTACTTC. The chain joins TRBV6-6 to TRBJ2-7; possibly TRBD1 for D (6 bases). Germline lookup yields CDR1 MNHNY and CDR2 SVGAGI (reference sequence). This CDR3 contains 15 residues. Trimming pared 5 bases from V and 0 bases from J, leaving 14 bases between.

The rearrangement links TRBV15 to TRBJ2-3; weak D call: TRBD2 (6 bases). There are 15 residues in the CDR3. Trimming took off 1 base at V and 4 bases at J, with 12 bases between the two ends. The germline V gene has CDR1 LNHNV and CDR2 YYDKDF (reference sequence). CDR3 sequence (DNA): TGTGCCACCAGCAGAGGGGGGGTAGCGGCAGATACGCAGTATTTT. Translation gives CATSRGGVAADTQYF.

The chain is built from TRBV9 and TRBJ2-3; D call uncertain. The V end was cut by 1 base, the J end by 5 bases, with 8 bases between. The CDR3 is 13 amino acids. Germline V gives CDR1 SGDLS, CDR2 YYNGEE. The CDR3 reads CASSVSMRDTQYF. In DNA form, the CDR3 reads TGTGCCAGCAGCGTATCGATGCGAGATACGCAGTATTTT.

This CDR3 is CASSPSEPGLVRAQYF. As DNA, the CDR3 is TGCGCCAGCAGCCCCTCCGAGCCGGGACTAGTGAGGGCCCAGTACTTC. The rearrangement joins TRBV4-1 to TRBJ2-5, with TRBD2 matching over 8 bases. Trimming cost V 4 bases and J 9 bases; bases outside gene matches: 16. The germline gives CDR1 MGHRA, CDR2 YSYEKL. This CDR3 is 16 amino acids long.

This chain links TRBV18 with TRBJ1-1; the D gene is possibly TRBD1 (5 bases). V was shortened by 2 bases and J by 7 bases, with 17 bases between the two germline ends. Germline V gives CDR1 KGHSH, CDR2 LQKENI. The CDR3 consists of 15 residues. The CDR3 DNA sequence: TGTGCCAGCTCACCAGAGTCCGTCAAGAGGGGTGAAGCTTTCTTT. Its translation: CASSPESVKRGEAFF.